This paragraph covers one T cell receptor (beta chain) sequence. Its antigen is currently unknown. The data stem from a study of T cells after yellow fever vaccination. On the study more broadly: The SMART-Seq v4 Ultra Low Input method served to prepare the low-cell-number fractions. Whole-study findings and limits: Post-booster repertoires contained most primary-vaccination clones again (96% CD4, 88% CD8). It was a small share of clonotypes that appeared in both CD4 and CD8 compartments.

Trimming cost V 3 bases and J 5 bases; bases outside gene matches: 11. Germline assignment: CDR1 MNHNS and CDR2 SASEGT. There are 16 residues in the CDR3. The authors made TCR cDNA by 5'RACE template switching, adding a universal primer site and UMIs. Via MiXCR, TCRdb re-called the 5' RACE reads, giving one row per CDR3 protein. The profile shows a few hundred thousand distinct CDR3 sequences, around a tenth of them singletons. This TCR came from a man aged 18 to 29 who received the YFV17D yellow fever vaccine. V gene TRBV6-1 combines with J gene TRBJ2-5, with 8 nucleotides matching TRBD1. The sequenced sample was PBMCs, obtained on the day of the first yellow fever vaccination. CDR3: CASSDSGTGPGETQYF. The CDR3 region has the DNA TGTGCCAGCAGTGATTCAGGGACAGGCCCAGGGGAGACCCAGTACTTC.